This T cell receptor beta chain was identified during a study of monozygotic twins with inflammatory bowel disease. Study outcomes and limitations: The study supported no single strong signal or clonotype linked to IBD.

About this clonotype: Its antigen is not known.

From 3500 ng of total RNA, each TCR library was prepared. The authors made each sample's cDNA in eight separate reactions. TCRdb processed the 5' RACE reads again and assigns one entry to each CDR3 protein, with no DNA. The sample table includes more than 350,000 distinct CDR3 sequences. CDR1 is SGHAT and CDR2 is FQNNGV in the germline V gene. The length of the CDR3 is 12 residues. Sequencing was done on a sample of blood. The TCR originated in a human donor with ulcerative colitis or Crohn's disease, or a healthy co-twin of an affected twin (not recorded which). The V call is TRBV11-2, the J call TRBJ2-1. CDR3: CASSLIGNEQFF. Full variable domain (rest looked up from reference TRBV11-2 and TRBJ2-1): EAGVAQSPRYKIIEKRQSVAFWCNPISGHATLYWYQQILGQGPKLLIQFQNNGVVDDSQLPKDRFSAERLKGVDSTLKIQPAKLEDSAVYLCASSLIGNEQFFGPGTRLTVL.